A single T cell receptor beta chain is shown here with its context. The CDR3 length is 13 residues. Germline lookup yields CDR1 WNHNN and CDR2 SYGVQD (reference sequence). V trimming: 3 bases; J trimming: 9 bases; junction bases outside the gene matches: 3. Original handling: Reference gene primer amplification gave nucleated cell count estimates. Produced via immunoSEQ multiplex PCR; TCRdb's table is partial and in-frame only. V and J calls and clone size are those listed in that table; D and trimming were worked out from the DNA. The sample has approximately 20,000 clones, 80% to 95% seen once. The entry originates in a study of blood T cell repertoires in COVID-19. Study as a whole: From the United States, Italy and Spain came samples of acute and convalescent COVID-19. T cells, B-cell-depleted T cells, or PBMCs supplied cDNA or gDNA.

Sequencing input: peripheral blood. The V and J genes are TRBV10-1 and TRBJ2-1, with 9 bases identical to TRBD2. The sequence was obtained from a woman aged 45 to 65 with active COVID-19. The chain's CDR3 is CASSDHSGGEQFF. The CDR3, as DNA: TGCGCCAGCAGTGACCATAGCGGGGGTGAGCAGTTCTTC.